The rows below give T cell receptor beta chains drawn from one sample of a study of T cells in Graves' hyperthyroidism and ophthalmopathy. TCRdb re-called the multiplex PCR reads with MiXCR, one entry per CDR3 protein. The sample includes around 620,000 distinct CDR3 sequences, roughly 50% seen only once; the top ten take over 15%. Sample: peripheral blood or thyroid tissue (not recorded which). The origin of the receptors is an adult woman with Graves' disease, either hyperthyroidism or ophthalmopathy (not recorded which). The CDR3 runs from the conserved cysteine through the conserved F or W. The D gene is left open where the match is weak. A clone size is listed for some rows: how often the clone was seen (once, few, many), or a class if it is expanded.

CDR3nt: TGTGCCAGCGGGAGACTAGCAACCGGGGAGCTGTTTTTT; CDR3aa: CASGRLATGELFF; v_gene: TRBV6-2/TRBV6-3; abundance: -; j_gene: TRBJ2-2; d_gene: TRBD2
CDR3nt: TGTGCCAGCAGCCAAGACCTGGTACCGTACGAGCAGTACTTC; CDR3aa: CASSQDLVPYEQYF; v_gene: TRBV4-2; abundance: many; j_gene: TRBJ2-7; d_gene: -
CDR3nt: TGTGCCAGCAGTCCGACAGGGGGTGCCAATCAGCCCCAGTACTTC; CDR3aa: CASSPTGGANQPQYF; v_gene: TRBV11-2; abundance: few; j_gene: TRBJ2-5; d_gene: TRBD1
CDR3nt: TGCGCCAGCAGGTGGGGCAGGGCGGATTTTGAGACCCAGTACTTC; CDR3aa: CASRWGRADFETQYF; v_gene: TRBV5-1; abundance: many; j_gene: TRBJ2-5; d_gene: -
CDR3nt: TGTGCCAGCAGTGAGAGGAGGGCGGAAACCGGGGAGCTGTTTTTT; CDR3aa: CASSERRAETGELFF; v_gene: TRBV2; abundance: many; j_gene: TRBJ2-2; d_gene: -
CDR3nt: TGTGCCAGCAGCTTTGTACAGGACAACACCGGGGAGCTGTTTTTT; CDR3aa: CASSFVQDNTGELFF; v_gene: TRBV7-2; abundance: many; j_gene: TRBJ2-2; d_gene: -
CDR3nt: TGTGCCAGCAACGAAGGGGGGACAGTCTATGGCTACACCTTC; CDR3aa: CASNEGGTVYGYTF; v_gene: TRBV7-9; abundance: -; j_gene: TRBJ1-2; d_gene: TRBD1
CDR3nt: TGCGCCAGCAGTCCATCAGGGGGGCTCTACGAGCAGTACTTC; CDR3aa: CASSPSGGLYEQYF; v_gene: TRBV10-2; abundance: many; j_gene: TRBJ2-7; d_gene: -
CDR3nt: TGTGCCAGCAGTAAAACTAGCGAAGCCGGGGAGCTGTACTTC; CDR3aa: CASSKTSEAGELYF; v_gene: TRBV6-1; abundance: few; j_gene: TRBJ2-7; d_gene: TRBD2
CDR3nt: TGTGCCATCAGTGAACCGGGAGGGAGTCAGCCCCAGCATTTT; CDR3aa: CAISEPGGSQPQHF; v_gene: TRBV10-3; abundance: few; j_gene: TRBJ1-5; d_gene: -
CDR3nt: TGTGCCAGCAGCGTAGCGCTGAACACTGAAGCTTTCTTT; CDR3aa: CASSVALNTEAFF; v_gene: TRBV9; abundance: many; j_gene: TRBJ1-1; d_gene: -
CDR3nt: TGTGCCAGCAGCAGGATTGACAGGGGTTGGAACACTGAAGCTTTCTTT; CDR3aa: CASSRIDRGWNTEAFF; v_gene: TRBV6-6; abundance: -; j_gene: TRBJ1-1; d_gene: TRBD1
CDR3nt: TGCAGTGTTACAGGGGAGGAGACCCAGTACTTC; CDR3aa: CSVTGEETQYF; v_gene: TRBV20-1; abundance: -; j_gene: TRBJ2-5; d_gene: TRBD1